These 22 T cell receptor beta chains originate from one sample sequenced in a study of blood T cell repertoires in COVID-19. Here immunoSEQ multiplex PCR was the method, and the copy in TCRdb shows in-frame clones only, minus some. The table lists about 310,000 clones, more than 75% of them singletons. The material sequenced was peripheral blood. All receptors come from a middle-aged man with active or convalescent COVID-19.

The rearrangement links TRBV12-3 or TRBV12-4 to TRBJ1-1; TRBD1 agrees at 10 bases. The junction had 2 bases not matched to a gene; V was cut back by 6 bases and J by 4 bases. This CDR3 region has 13 residues. CDR3: CASRRTGGTEAFF. The DNA of the CDR3 is TGTGCCAGCAGACGGACAGGGGGCACTGAAGCTTTCTTT.

The chain has TRBV7-2 and TRBJ1-4; no definite D call. Germline V gene lookup returns CDR1 SGHTA and CDR2 FQGNSA. The V end lost 1 base, the J end lost 4 bases, and 10 bases lay between the germline ends. CDR3 length: 15 residues. Here the CDR3 reads CASSLDGQLNEKLFF. CDR3 nucleotide sequence: TGTGCCAGCAGCTTAGATGGGCAGCTTAATGAAAAACTGTTTTTT.

The J gene is TRBJ1-6, the V gene TRBV7-2; possible D gene TRBD1, 6 bases. Looked up from germline, CDR1 is SGHTA and CDR2 is FQGNSA. The ends were cut back, 0 bases at V and 0 bases at J, with 9 bases in the middle. CDR3 size: 17 residues. The CDR3 loop is CASSLAQGSSYNSPLHF. CDR3 coding DNA: TGTGCCAGCAGCTTAGCACAGGGTAGCTCCTATAATTCACCCCTCCACTTT.

V gene TRBV2 combines with J gene TRBJ1-2; D gene uncertain. Between the trimmed V and J ends, which lost 1 base and 3 bases, there was a span of 12 bases. Per germline, CDR1 SNHLY and CDR2 FYNNEI. This CDR3 has 15 residues. CDR3 protein: CASSEEQIPYYGYTF. The DNA for the CDR3 is TGTGCCAGCAGTGAAGAACAGATCCCCTACTATGGCTACACCTTC.

The rearrangement uses TRBV9 and TRBJ1-1, with unresolved D. The CDR3 consists of 13 residues. Germline CDR1 SGDLS, CDR2 YYNGEE. V dropped 3 bases and J dropped 2 bases, with 8 bases sitting between them. The CDR3 coding sequence is TGTGCCAGCAGCGCCACCACTAACACTGAAGCTTTCTTT. Amino acids: CASSATTNTEAFF.

The genes are TRBV28 and TRBJ1-4; D possibly corresponds to TRBD1 (6 bases). CDR3 size: 14 residues. CDR1 is MDHEN, CDR2 SYDVKM, per germline. With 5 bases removed from V and 7 bases from J, the gap between germline ends came to 14 bases. CDR3 DNA: TGTGCCAGCAGTAAAACAGGGTTGGCTGAAAAACTGTTTTTT. Protein sequence: CASSKTGLAEKLFF. Looking up the rest from reference TRBV28 and TRBJ1-4 gives the full variable domain: DVKVTQSSRYLVKRTGEKVFLECVQDMDHENMFWYRQDPGLGLRLIYFSYDVKMKEKGDIPEGYSVSREKKERFSLILESASTNQTSMYLCASSKTGLAEKLFFGSGTQLSVL.

The chain carries TRBV6-5 and TRBJ1-1; no clear D. There are 12 residues in the CDR3. CDR1 MNHEY and CDR2 SVGAGI come from the germline V gene. V was pared by 5 bases and J by 6 bases, with 10 bases between. The DNA for the CDR3 is TGTGCCAGCAGTCCCGCCCGGGCTGAAGCTTTCTTT. Translating gives CASSPARAEAFF.

This clone was picked up one time. The chain couples TRBV9 to TRBJ1-1; a weak D match, TRBD1 (5 bases). Trimming pared 2 bases from V and 0 bases from J, leaving 11 bases between. The CDR3 is 15 residues long. CDR1 is SGDLS and CDR2 is YYNGEE in the germline V gene. The CDR3, as DNA: TGTGCCAGCAGCGTTAAGGGGTACATGAACACTGAAGCTTTCTTT. Its translation: CASSVKGYMNTEAFF.

V gene TRBV7-9 combines with J gene TRBJ1-5; 8 bases are shared with TRBD1. After removal of 4 bases from V and 0 bases from J, the junction contained 5 bases not matched to a gene. This CDR3 contains 16 residues. The germline CDR1 and CDR2 sequences are SEHNR and FQNEAQ (reference sequence). CDR3 bases: TGTGCCAGCAGCTCCGGACAGGGTAGTAGCAATCAGCCCCAGCATTTT. Translating gives CASSSGQGSSNQPQHF.

CDR3 loop: CASSQDRLRQGAYEQYF. The CDR3 nucleotides read TGTGCCAGCAGCCAAGATCGCCTTAGACAGGGGGCCTACGAGCAGTACTTC. J is TRBJ2-7 and V is TRBV3-1 (or the pseudogene TRBV3-2), with 9 bases lining up with TRBD1. Trimming at V came to 0 bases and at J to 2 bases, leaving 8 bases not matched to a gene. This CDR3 contains 17 residues. The V gene's germline CDR1 is LGHDT and CDR2 YNNKEL (reference sequence).

The V and J genes are TRBV28 and TRBJ1-2, with unresolved D. This CDR3 has 17 amino acids. V was cut by 5 bases and J by 0 bases, with 19 bases left in between. CDR1 is MDHEN and CDR2 is SYDVKM in the germline V gene. For the CDR3, the DNA is TGTGCCAGCAGTCCGCCTCAGGCAGCTTATACTAACTATGGCTACACCTTC. Translating gives CASSPPQAAYTNYGYTF.

The chain uses TRBV2 and TRBJ1-6; no clear D gene. This CDR3 is 15 amino acids long. V was shortened by 3 bases and J by 0 bases, with 6 bases between the two germline ends. Germline V gene sequence: CDR1 SNHLY, CDR2 FYNNEI. As DNA, the CDR3 is TGTGCCAGCAGTGACGGGAGCTCCTATAATTCACCCCTCCACTTT. This gives the protein CASSDGSSYNSPLHF. The variable domain in full, completed from reference TRBV2 and TRBJ1-6, reads EPEVTQTPSHQVTQMGQEVILRCVPISNHLYFYWYRQILGQKVEFLVSFYNNEISEKSEIFDDQFSVERPDGSNFTLKIRSTKLEDSAMYFCASSDGSSYNSPLHFGNGTRLTVT.

V is TRBV14 and J is TRBJ1-4, with 9 positions matching TRBD1. Looked up from germline, CDR1 is SGHDN and CDR2 is FVKESK. After removal of 4 bases from V and 8 bases from J, the junction contained 11 bases not matched to a gene. The CDR3 loop spans 16 amino acids. The CDR3 loop reads CASSRDWTGEKEKLFF. The CDR3 bases are TGTGCCAGCAGCCGAGACTGGACAGGGGAGAAGGAAAAACTGTTTTTT. The complete variable domain, with remaining parts taken from reference TRBV14 and TRBJ1-4, reads EAGVTQFPSHSVIEKGQTVTLRCDPISGHDNLYWYRRVMGKEIKFLLHFVKESKQDESGMPNNRFLAERTGGTYSTLKVQPAELEDSGVYFCASSRDWTGEKEKLFFGSGTQLSVL.

This clone has only one observation. The chain employs TRBV9 and TRBJ1-1; D unresolved. Germline V gene data show CDR1 as SGDLS and CDR2 as YYNGEE. The length of the CDR3 is 15 residues. Trimming stripped 0 bases from V and 4 bases from J, with 13 bases between. The CDR3: CASSVERERSTEAFF. The CDR3 DNA is TGTGCCAGCAGCGTAGAGAGGGAACGGAGCACTGAAGCTTTCTTT.

This chain joins TRBV4-1 and TRBJ1-5; maybe TRBD1 (6 bases). The CDR3 is 16 residues long. The ends were cut back, 4 bases at V and 1 base at J, with 14 bases in the middle. Germline V gene sequence: CDR1 MGHRA, CDR2 YSYEKL. The CDR3 spells CASSLLGGDSNQPQHF. CDR3 DNA sequence: TGCGCCAGCAGCCTTCTAGGGGGGGACAGCAATCAGCCCCAGCATTTT.

This clone was seen more than once but under ten times. The DNA for the CDR3 is TGCGCCAGCAGCCCCCGGGGACAGATAATAGACACTGAAGCTTTCTTT. This encodes CASSPRGQIIDTEAFF. V gene TRBV5-1 combines with J gene TRBJ1-1; 7 bases align to TRBD1. CDR3 length equals 16 residues. The germline CDR1 and CDR2 sequences are SGHRS and YFSETQ. V lost 4 bases, J lost 3 bases, and 12 bases stayed unmatched.

The V call is TRBV6-5, the J call TRBJ1-6, with D possibly matching TRBD1 (5 bases). The CDR3 spans 14 residues. Germline values: CDR1 MNHEY, CDR2 SVGAGI. V was cut by 2 bases and J by 10 bases, with 12 bases left in between. The CDR3, as DNA: TGTGCCAGCAGTTACCAGGGCCGGTACTCACCCCTCCACTTT. The encoded protein is CASSYQGRYSPLHF.

This rearrangement joins TRBV28 to TRBJ1-5; D is ambiguous. This CDR3 contains 15 residues. Germline lookup yields CDR1 MDHEN and CDR2 SYDVKM. V lost 3 bases and J 4 bases, leaving 13 bases between the germline ends. The CDR3 here is CASSLGISGNQPQHF. CDR3 sequence (DNA): TGTGCCAGCAGTTTGGGCATCTCGGGAAATCAGCCCCAGCATTTT.

This clone has only a few counts. This chain uses TRBV2 with TRBJ1-2; no clear D. The germline V gene has CDR1 SNHLY and CDR2 FYNNEI. V was shortened by 3 bases and J by 5 bases, with 10 bases between the two germline ends. The CDR3 runs to 13 residues. The CDR3 nucleotides are TGTGCCAGCAGTGAGGCACTGAGGTATGGCTACACCTTC. Its translation: CASSEALRYGYTF.

This chain uses TRBV6-2 or TRBV6-3 with TRBJ1-1; possible D gene TRBD1, 5 bases. Germline assignment: CDR1 MNHEY and CDR2 SVGEGT. This CDR3 spans 13 amino acids. Trimming shortened V by 5 bases and J by 7 bases, and 14 bases separated the two germline ends. The CDR3 DNA reads as TGTGCCAGCAGTCAAGGGGAGGCGGGTGAAGCTTTCTTT. It codes for CASSQGEAGEAFF.

V and J are TRBV28 and TRBJ2-7; 8 bases fit TRBD2. This CDR3 is built from 19 residues. Germline CDR1 reads MDHEN; CDR2 reads SYDVKM. V trimming: 4 bases; J trimming: 5 bases; junction bases outside the gene matches: 22. CDR3 protein: CASSSKAPNRGGPLDEQYF. CDR3 DNA: TGTGCCAGCAGTTCCAAAGCCCCAAATCGGGGGGGCCCCCTGGACGAGCAGTACTTC.

The chain joins TRBV2 to TRBJ1-1; no definite D call. The CDR3 spans 12 residues. V lost 6 bases to trimming and J lost 2 bases, with 7 bases between them. Germline values: CDR1 SNHLY, CDR2 FYNNEI. CDR3 sequence reads: CASRGDNTEAFF. The CDR3 DNA reads as TGTGCCAGCAGGGGCGATAACACTGAAGCTTTCTTT.